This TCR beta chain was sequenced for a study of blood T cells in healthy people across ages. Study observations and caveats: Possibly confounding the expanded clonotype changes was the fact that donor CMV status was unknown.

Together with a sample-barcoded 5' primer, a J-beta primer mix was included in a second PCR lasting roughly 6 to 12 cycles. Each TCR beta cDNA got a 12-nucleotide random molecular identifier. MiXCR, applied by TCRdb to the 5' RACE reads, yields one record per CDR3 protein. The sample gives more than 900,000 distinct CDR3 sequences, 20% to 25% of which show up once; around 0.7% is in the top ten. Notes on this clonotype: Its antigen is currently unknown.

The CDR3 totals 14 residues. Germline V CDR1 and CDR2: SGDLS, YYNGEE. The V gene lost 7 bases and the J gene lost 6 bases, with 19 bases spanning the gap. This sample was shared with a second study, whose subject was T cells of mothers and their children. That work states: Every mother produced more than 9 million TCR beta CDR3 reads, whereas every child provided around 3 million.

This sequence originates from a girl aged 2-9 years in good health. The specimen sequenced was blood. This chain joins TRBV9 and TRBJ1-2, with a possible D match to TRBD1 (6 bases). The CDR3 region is CASGPGAGGHGYTF. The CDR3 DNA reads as TGTGCCAGCGGCCCCGGCGCGGGGGGCCATGGCTACACCTTC.